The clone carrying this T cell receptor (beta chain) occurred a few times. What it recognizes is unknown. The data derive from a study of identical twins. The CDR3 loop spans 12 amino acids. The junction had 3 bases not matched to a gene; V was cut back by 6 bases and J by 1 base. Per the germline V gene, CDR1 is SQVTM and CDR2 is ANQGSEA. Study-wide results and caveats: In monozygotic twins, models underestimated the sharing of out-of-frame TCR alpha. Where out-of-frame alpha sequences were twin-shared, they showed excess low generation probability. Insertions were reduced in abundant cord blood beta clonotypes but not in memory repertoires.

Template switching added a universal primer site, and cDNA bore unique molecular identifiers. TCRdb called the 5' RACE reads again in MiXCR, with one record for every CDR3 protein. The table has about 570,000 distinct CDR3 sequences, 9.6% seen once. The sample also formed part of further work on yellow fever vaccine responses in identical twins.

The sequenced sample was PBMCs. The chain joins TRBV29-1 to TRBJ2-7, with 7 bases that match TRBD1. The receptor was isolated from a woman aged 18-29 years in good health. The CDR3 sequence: CSVPGQSYEQYF. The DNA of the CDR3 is TGCAGCGTCCCGGGACAGTCCTACGAGCAGTACTTC.